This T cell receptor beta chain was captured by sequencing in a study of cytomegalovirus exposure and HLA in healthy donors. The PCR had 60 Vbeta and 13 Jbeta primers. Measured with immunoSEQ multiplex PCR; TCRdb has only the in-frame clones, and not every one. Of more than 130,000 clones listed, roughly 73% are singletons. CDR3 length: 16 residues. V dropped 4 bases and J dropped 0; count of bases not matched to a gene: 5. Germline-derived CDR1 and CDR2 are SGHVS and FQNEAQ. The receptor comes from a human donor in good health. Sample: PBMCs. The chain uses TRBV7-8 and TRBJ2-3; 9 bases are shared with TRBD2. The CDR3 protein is CASSSGAGGSTDTQYF. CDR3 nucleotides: TGTGCCAGCAGCTCAGGAGCGGGGGGTAGCACAGATACGCAGTATTTT.